This T cell receptor beta chain was sequenced for a study of blood T cell repertoires in COVID-19. Study as a whole: From T cells, B-cell-depleted T cells, or PBMCs came the material, which was cDNA or gDNA.

Original handling: Amplification of reference gene primers provided the estimated nucleated cell counts. Clones were sequenced by immunoSEQ multiplex PCR, and TCRdb holds only the in-frame ones, with some missing. V, J and clone size reflect that table, while D and trimming were determined from the DNA. The table records about 340,000 clones, about 92% of them present only once. Germline V gene lookup returns CDR1 SGHRS and CDR2 YFSETQ. J gave up 7 bases and V 3 bases, and 5 bases lay outside the gene matches. The CDR3 loop spans 13 amino acids. Cohorts were based on clinical histories the participants reported. Recovered status in Cohort 3 required two negative PCRs, clearance, or symptom resolution.

The rearrangement uses TRBV5-1 and TRBJ2-5, with TRBD1 identical over 8 bases. Sequenced input: PBMCs or T cells enriched from blood (not recorded which). The receptor's source is a young woman who had recovered from COVID-19. The DNA for the CDR3 is TGCGCCAGCAGCTACGGACAGGGCGGGACCCAGTACTTC. It yields the protein CASSYGQGGTQYF.